Each of the 14 T cell receptor beta chains below was sequenced from the same sample in a study of CD8 T cells in ankylosing spondylitis (dated 2017 in TCRdb). Library prep was done by 5' RACE. Sequencing instrument: Illumina HiSeq 2500. TCRdb redid the processing of the public reads, applying fastp at Q25 and MiXCR, and retained in-frame beta chains. Duplicate CDR3 protein sequences are folded into a single record with the most common DNA and genes. The sample records 110,000 to 150,000 distinct CDR3 sequences, roughly 8% of which are singletons. Together, the top ten hold 6% to 9.5% of the sample. The material sequenced was synovial fluid, either unsorted or a sorted T cell fraction (not recorded which). The receptor set was obtained from a male donor with ankylosing spondylitis.

This rearrangement joins TRBV7-9 to TRBJ1-1; D perhaps matches TRBD1 (5 bases). This CDR3 region has 14 residues. Germline-derived CDR1 and CDR2 are SEHNR and FQNEAQ (reference sequence). V lost 7 bases and J lost 2, with 14 bases in between. The CDR3 sequence is CASTPGRRNTEAFF. In DNA form, the CDR3 reads TGTGCCAGCACGCCGGGACGGAGAAACACTGAAGCTTTCTTT.

This clonotype appeared a few times. This sequence joins TRBV7-2 and TRBJ2-1; 10 bases align to TRBD2. Germline trimming cut 3 bases from V and 2 bases from J; bases unmatched to any gene: 1. Germline CDR1 reads SGHTA; CDR2 reads FQGNSA. This CDR3 region has 15 residues. The chain's CDR3 is CASSFTSGAYNEQFF. The DNA for the CDR3 is TGTGCCAGCAGCTTCACTAGCGGGGCCTACAATGAGCAGTTCTTC.

The chain links TRBV4-2 to TRBJ2-1; 14 bases fit TRBD2. V lost 0 bases and J lost 4; bases outside the gene matches: 2. Per germline, CDR1 LGHNA and CDR2 YNFKEQ. The CDR3 length is 17 residues. The CDR3, as DNA: TGTGCCAGCAGCCAAGATAGGACTAGCGGGGGGTACAATGAGCAGTTCTTC. Its translation is CASSQDRTSGGYNEQFF.

This clonotype was seen a few times. The chain links TRBV3-1 to TRBJ2-7; the D is unclear. The length of the CDR3 is 12 residues. Trimming took off 1 base at V and 2 bases at J, with 3 bases between the two ends. Germline V gives CDR1 LGHDT, CDR2 YNNKEL (reference sequence). The CDR3 DNA reads TGTGCCAGCAGCCAAGTGACCTACGAGCAGTACTTC. This translates into CASSQVTYEQYF.

This chain joins TRBV20-1 and TRBJ2-1; 7 bases are a match to TRBD1. This CDR3 contains 13 residues. Germline CDR1 DFQATT, CDR2 SNEGSKA (reference sequence). Trimming cost V 1 base and J 9 bases; bases outside gene matches: 6. CDR3 sequence reads: CSARVQGIGEQFF. CDR3 sequence (DNA): TGCAGTGCTAGAGTACAGGGGATCGGTGAGCAGTTCTTC.

Details on this clonotype: An end of the junction differs from the germline gene, which may be a read error. This chain joins TRBV7-7 and TRBJ2-3; TRBD1 is a possible D gene (5 bases). The CDR3 has 13 amino acids. Germline V gives CDR1 SSHAT, CDR2 FNYEAQ (reference sequence). In DNA, the CDR3 is TGTGCTAGCAGCTTAGACAGAGTAAATACGCAGTATTTT. Amino acids: CASSLDRVNTQYF.

This clonotype was recorded at least ten times. The CDR3 bases are TGTGCCAGCAGTGGACAGGGGAAGCAGTATTTT. This gives the protein CASSGQGKQYF. J is TRBJ2-3 and V is TRBV6-5; 9 bases map to TRBD1. The ends lost 5 bases at V and 11 bases at J; junction bases unmatched: 2. The CDR3 has 11 residues. Germline V gene lookup returns CDR1 MNHEY and CDR2 SVGAGI.

This clonotype was counted many times. This chain joins TRBV5-6 and TRBJ2-1, with 10 positions matching TRBD1. CDR3 size: 14 residues. V lost 3 bases to trimming and J lost 15 bases; unmatched junction nucleotides: 12. The germline gives CDR1 SGHDT, CDR2 YYEEEE. CDR3 nucleotide sequence: TGTGCCAGCAGCTCCCGGGACAGGGGACCACGACTGTTCTTC. It translates to CASSSRDRGPRLFF.

The J gene is TRBJ1-5, the V gene TRBV27; D not resolved. The length of the CDR3 is 14 residues. V was clipped by 0 bases and J by 3 bases, with 6 bases between them. Germline CDR1 MNHEY, CDR2 SMNVEV (reference sequence). In DNA, the CDR3 is TGTGCCAGCAGTTTATCCGGTAACAATCAGCCCCAGCATTTT. It specifies CASSLSGNNQPQHF.

This clonotype occurred many times. Here the CDR3 reads CASSRKQGKEQYF. CDR3 coding DNA: TGTGCCAGCAGTAGGAAACAGGGAAAGGAGCAGTACTTC. The chain uses TRBV25-1 and TRBJ2-7, with D possibly matching TRBD1 (6 bases). Germline V gene sequence: CDR1 MGHDK, CDR2 SYGVNS. Trimming took 5 bases from V and 7 from J, leaving 15 bases between them. There are 13 residues in the CDR3.

This chain connects TRBV4-3 to TRBJ1-2, with D hard to call. From germline, CDR1 is LGHNA and CDR2 YSLEER. The CDR3 sequence is 14 residues long. V lost 0 bases and J 8 bases, leaving 13 bases between the germline ends. The CDR3 bases are TGCGCCAGCAGCCAAGATAGGACGGTAGAAGGCTACACCTTC. Encoded protein: CASSQDRTVEGYTF.

This chain connects TRBV20-1 to TRBJ2-1; 7 nucleotides match TRBD1. V shed 6 bases, J shed 9 bases, and the junction held 5 bases outside the gene matches. The CDR3 spans 11 residues. Germline V lookup: CDR1 DFQATT, CDR2 SNEGSKA (reference sequence). CDR3 sequence (DNA): TGCAGTGCCCCCGGGACAGCTGAGCAGTTCTTC. It encodes CSAPGTAEQFF.

A note on this clonotype: A read error may produce the germline difference seen at one junction end. The CDR3 reads CASSSQGLGNTTYF. The CDR3 DNA sequence: TGTGCCAGCAGTTCCCAGGGTCTTGGAAACACCACATATTTT. The J gene is TRBJ1-3, the V gene TRBV12-3 or TRBV12-4; TRBD1 is a possible D gene (5 bases). The CDR3 loop spans 14 amino acids.

The gene calls are TRBV18 and TRBJ2-6; possible D gene TRBD2, 5 bases. This CDR3 has 17 amino acids. Germline lookup yields CDR1 KGHSH and CDR2 LQKENI. V lost 3 bases to trimming and J lost 2 bases, with 14 bases between them. This CDR3 reads CASSPRGITTGANVLTF. The CDR3 coding sequence is TGTGCCAGCTCACCGAGAGGGATTACTACTGGGGCCAACGTCCTGACTTTC.